This T cell receptor beta chain is from a study of identical twins. TCRdb fed the 5' RACE reads into MiXCR, producing one record per CDR3 protein. The sample holds about 480,000 distinct CDR3 sequences; approximately 14% are singletons and the top ten take over 0.5%. The V gene's germline CDR1 is LGHNA and CDR2 YSLEER. There are 14 residues in the CDR3. Trimming removed 3 bases at V and 4 bases at J, with 10 bases between. A few counts support this clonotype. The same sample was also used in a study of yellow fever vaccine responses in identical twins.

The sequenced sample was CD4+ T cells sorted from blood. The TCR was taken from a woman between 18 and 29 years old in good health. The gene calls are TRBV4-3 and TRBJ2-1; D is undetermined. As DNA, the CDR3 is TGCGCCAGCAGCCAGGAGACTCGTTACAATGAGCAGTTCTTC. Translation: CASSQETRYNEQFF.